The 6 T cell receptor beta chains listed next were all sequenced from one sample in a study of T-cell memory formation after mild COVID-19. Each CDR3 protein gets one entry after TCRdb re-called the 5' RACE reads with MiXCR. Seen here are about 470,000 distinct CDR3 sequences, roughly 23% observed once, and the top ten hold approximately 12%. Sequenced input: PBMCs or a T cell subset sorted from them (not recorded which). The receptors were sampled from an adult woman who had mild COVID-19 (a few samples of this study predate the infection). Cell type and time point are not known.

The chain uses TRBV15 and TRBJ2-5, with D perhaps TRBD1 or TRBD2 (5 bases each). The CDR3 runs 12 residues. Germline lookup yields CDR1 LNHNV and CDR2 YYDKDF (reference sequence). Deletions cut 3 bases from V and 13 bases from J, with 15 bases between. This CDR3 is CATSSPRDPLYF. DNA of the CDR3: TGTGCCACCAGCAGCCCCAGGGACCCCCTGTACTTC.

This clonotype was counted between two and nine times. The genes are TRBV7-9 and TRBJ1-2; D call uncertain. V was clipped by 1 base and J by 3 bases, with 6 bases between them. Germline V lookup: CDR1 SEHNR, CDR2 FQNEAQ (reference sequence). This CDR3 spans 13 amino acids. In DNA form, the CDR3 reads TGTGCCAGCAGCTTAGACCAGTACTATGGCTACACCTTC. It translates to CASSLDQYYGYTF.

This clonotype has more than one count but fewer than ten. The chain links TRBV4-2 to TRBJ2-1, with 7 bases fitting TRBD2. V shed 2 bases, J shed 0 bases, and the junction held 4 bases outside the gene matches. Germline V gene data show CDR1 as LGHNA and CDR2 as YNFKEQ. The length of the CDR3 is 16 residues. CDR3 in amino acids: CASSQFLAASYNEQFF. In nucleotides, the CDR3 is TGTGCCAGCAGCCAATTCCTAGCGGCCTCCTACAATGAGCAGTTCTTC.

The rearrangement uses TRBV13 and TRBJ1-1; D is undetermined. The V gene's germline CDR1 is PRHDT and CDR2 FYEKMQ (reference sequence). The CDR3 loop spans 15 amino acids. V was clipped by 5 bases and J by 1 base, with 14 bases between them. The CDR3 region is CASSPRGQPNTEAFF. The CDR3 nucleotides read TGTGCCAGCAGCCCTAGAGGCCAGCCGAACACTGAAGCTTTCTTT.

The rearrangement links TRBV27 to TRBJ2-7; TRBD2 agrees at 10 bases. Germline assignment: CDR1 MNHEY and CDR2 SMNVEV (reference sequence). The trim removed 5 bases at V and 8 bases at J, leaving 15 bases unmatched. This CDR3 spans 16 amino acids. The CDR3 region is CASSPGPGLASWKQYF. DNA for the CDR3: TGTGCCAGCAGTCCTGGGCCGGGACTAGCGAGCTGGAAGCAGTACTTC.

This chain joins TRBV12-3 or TRBV12-4 and TRBJ1-2; D call uncertain. V shed 2 bases and J shed 4 bases, with 8 bases lying between them. The CDR3 is 13 residues long. CDR3 coding DNA: TGTGCCAGCAGTTTAAGTAATATCTATGGCTACACCTTC. It translates to CASSLSNIYGYTF.